The clone carrying this T cell receptor (beta chain) came up once. This record comes from a study of blood T cell repertoires in COVID-19. Residents of about two dozen US areas, aged roughly 18 to 89 years, made up the participants. Per the authors' pipeline: From reference gene primer amplification, estimates of nucleated cell counts were derived. Sequencing used immunoSEQ multiplex PCR; TCRdb keeps in-frame clones, though not all of them. The V and J calls and clone size were taken over from that table, and D and trimming were inferred from the DNA. The data contain just over 300,000 clones, about 91% of them singletons. Germline CDR1 LNHDA, CDR2 SQIVND (reference sequence). The length of the CDR3 is 18 residues. With 5 bases clipped from V and 0 bases from J, the junction kept 12 bases outside the gene matches.

The TCR originated in a woman aged 40-49 years who had recovered from COVID-19. V is TRBV19 and J is TRBJ1-5, with TRBD1 matching over 8 bases. Sequencing was performed on PBMCs or T cells enriched from blood (not recorded which). CDR3 sequence reads: CASSPTSQGADSNQPQHF. The CDR3 DNA reads TGTGCCAGTAGTCCTACGAGCCAGGGGGCCGATAGCAATCAGCCCCAGCATTTT.